What follows describes a single T cell receptor (beta chain). The data derive from a study of T cell changes during pregnancy in multiple sclerosis. V was pared by 4 bases and J by 2 bases, with 16 bases between. The V gene's germline CDR1 is GTSNPN and CDR2 SVGIG (reference sequence). This CDR3 is 15 amino acids long. This table comes from immunoSEQ multiplex PCR, and its TCRdb copy is limited to in-frame clones, with some not included. Of approximately 44,000 clones in the sample, around nine tenths are singletons; the top ten hold roughly 0.7%. The origin of this receptor is a female donor with multiple sclerosis, enrolled in a pregnancy study. The starting material was CD4+ T cells from peripheral blood mononuclear cells, obtained in the first trimester of pregnancy. V and J are TRBV30 and TRBJ2-3; possibly TRBD1 for D (5 bases). CDR3: CAWTTIGAPTDTQYF. The DNA for the CDR3 is TGTGCCTGGACCACAATAGGGGCACCCACAGATACGCAGTATTTT.